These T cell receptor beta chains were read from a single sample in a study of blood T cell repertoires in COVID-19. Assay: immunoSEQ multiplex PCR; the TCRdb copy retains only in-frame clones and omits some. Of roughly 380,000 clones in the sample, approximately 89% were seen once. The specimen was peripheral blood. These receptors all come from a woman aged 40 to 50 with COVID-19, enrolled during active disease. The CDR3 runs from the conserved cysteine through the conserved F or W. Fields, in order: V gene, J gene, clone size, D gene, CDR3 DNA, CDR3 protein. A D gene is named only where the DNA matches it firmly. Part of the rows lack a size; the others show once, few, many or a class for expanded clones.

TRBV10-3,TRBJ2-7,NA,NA,TGTGCCATCAGGGACAGCCCCTACGAGCAGTACTTC,CAIRDSPYEQYF
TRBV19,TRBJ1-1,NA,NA,TGTGCCAGTAGGAGAACAGGGACGAACACTGAAGCTTTCTTT,CASRRTGTNTEAFF
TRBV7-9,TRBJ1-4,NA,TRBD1,TGTGCCAGCAGCTCACCGGGACAGGGAAGCGAAAAACTGTTTTTT,CASSSPGQGSEKLFF
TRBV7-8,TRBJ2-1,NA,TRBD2,TGTGCCAGCAGCTTAACGGCGGGGGGCCCTCCCGATGAGCAGTTCTTC,CASSLTAGGPPDEQFF
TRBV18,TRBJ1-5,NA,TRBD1,TGTGCCAGCTCACCGGGACAGGGGGCGACGGGCAATCAGCCCCAGCATTTT,CASSPGQGATGNQPQHF
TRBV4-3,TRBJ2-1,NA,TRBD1,TGCGCCAGCAGCCTGGGACAGGGAGCTGAAAATGCGCAGTTCTTC,CASSLGQGAENAQFF
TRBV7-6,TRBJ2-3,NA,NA,TGTGCCAGCAGCTTAGTAGTCGCGGGGAAAGATACGCAGTATTTT,CASSLVVAGKDTQYF
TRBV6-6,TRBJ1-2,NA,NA,TGTGCCAGCCGTGAGGGGGGGGCCGTAGACTATGGCTACACCTTC,CASREGGAVDYGYTF
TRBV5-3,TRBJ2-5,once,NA,TGTGCCAGAAGCGTGTGGGGGGTCCAAGAGACCCAGTACTTC,CARSVWGVQETQYF
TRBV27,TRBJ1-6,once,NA,TGTGCCAGCAGTCAACGGGGGTATAATTCACCCCTCCACTTT,CASSQRGYNSPLHF
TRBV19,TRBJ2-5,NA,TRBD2,TGTGCCAGTAGTATCGGAGGGACTAGTATCGGGCAAGAGACCCAGTACTTC,CASSIGGTSIGQETQYF
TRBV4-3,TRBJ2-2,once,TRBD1,TGCGCCAGCAGCCAAGAAGCCACAGGGGGAAACACCGGGGAGCTGTTTTTT,CASSQEATGGNTGELFF
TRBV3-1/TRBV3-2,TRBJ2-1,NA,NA,TGTGCCAGCAGCCAAGTCGGGGGTGAGCAGTTCTTC,CASSQVGGEQFF
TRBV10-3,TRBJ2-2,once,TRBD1,TGTGCCATCGAGGGGGCAGGGATTACCGGGGAGCTGTTTTTT,CAIEGAGITGELFF
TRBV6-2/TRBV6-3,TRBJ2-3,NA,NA,TGTGCCAGCAGTGGACTGGCTATGGGAAGCACAGATACGCAGTATTTT,CASSGLAMGSTDTQYF
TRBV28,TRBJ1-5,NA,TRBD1,TGTGCCAGCAGCAGTCCCGGGACAGATCAGCCCCAGCATTTT,CASSSPGTDQPQHF
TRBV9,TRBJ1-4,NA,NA,TGTGCCAGCAGCCCTCTTGAGATGCGGGAATCTAATGAAAAACTGTTTTTT,CASSPLEMRESNEKLFF
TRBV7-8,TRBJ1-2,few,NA,TGTGCCAGCAGCTTAGGTGGGGCTTCAGAACGCTTAAACTATGGCTACACCTTC,CASSLGGASERLNYGYTF
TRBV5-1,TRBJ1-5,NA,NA,TGCGCCAGCAGCCTGGGCACAGGTTCTAACCAGCCCCAGCATTTT,CASSLGTGSNQPQHF
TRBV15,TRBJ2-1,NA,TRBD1,TGTGCCACCAGCACGAGACAGGGGGTGGGCAATGAGCAGTTCTTC,CATSTRQGVGNEQFF
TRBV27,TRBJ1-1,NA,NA,TGTGCCAGCACCAGGGTGGGAACTCTCGGACGGTTGAACACTGAAGCTTTCTTT,CASTRVGTLGRLNTEAFF
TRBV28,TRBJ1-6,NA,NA,TGTGCCAGCAGATCTCCCGGGGGGGCAGAGTCACCCCTCCACTTT,CASRSPGGAESPLHF
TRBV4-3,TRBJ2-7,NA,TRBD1,TGCGCCAGCAGCCAAGATGTGACAGGGGGTACCTACGAGCAGTACTTC,CASSQDVTGGTYEQYF
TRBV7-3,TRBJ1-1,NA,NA,TGTGCCAGCAGCTGGACAGTGAACACTGAAGCTTTCTTT,CASSWTVNTEAFF
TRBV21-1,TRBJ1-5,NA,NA,TGTGCCAGCAGCAAAAGGTCGCAGGGGTGGGTCTATAGCAATCAGCCCCAGCATTTT,CASSKRSQGWVYSNQPQHF
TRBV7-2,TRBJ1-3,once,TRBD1,TGTGCCAGCAGCCCTTCTACCGGGACAGGGAGGCTGGGAAACACCATATATTTT,CASSPSTGTGRLGNTIYF
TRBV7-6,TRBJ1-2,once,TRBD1,TGTGCCAGCAGCTTGGCGACAGGGGGCTTTGGTGGCTACACCTTC,CASSLATGGFGGYTF
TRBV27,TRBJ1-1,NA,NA,TGTGCCAGCAGTTTTGGAGGGGTAAGGAACACTGAAGCTTTCTTT,CASSFGGVRNTEAFF
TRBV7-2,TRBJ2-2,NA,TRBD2,TGTGCCAGCAGCTTATTAGCGGGATGGGGCACCGGGGAGCTGTTTTTT,CASSLLAGWGTGELFF
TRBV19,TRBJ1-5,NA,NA,TGTGCCAGTAGGATATCCACCGGGAGCCAGCCCCAGCATTTT,CASRISTGSQPQHF
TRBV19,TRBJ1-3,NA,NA,TGTGCCAGTAGGATGGCGGGCGTCCCTTCCTCTGGAAACACCATATATTTT,CASRMAGVPSSGNTIYF
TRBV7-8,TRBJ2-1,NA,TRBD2,TGTGCCAGCAGCTTTGTGCTAGCGGGGGGCCTCCTATACAATGAGCAGTTCTTC,CASSFVLAGGLLYNEQFF
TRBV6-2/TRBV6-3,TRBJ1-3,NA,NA,TGTGCCAGCAGTAGACTCATCTCTGGAAACACCATATATTTT,CASSRLISGNTIYF
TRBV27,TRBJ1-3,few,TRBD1,TGTGCCAGCCGACAGGGAAGGGCTGGAAACACCATATATTTT,CASRQGRAGNTIYF
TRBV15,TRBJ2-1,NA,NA,TGTGCCACCGGCAAAGGGGGAGTCAATGAGCAGTTCTTC,CATGKGGVNEQFF
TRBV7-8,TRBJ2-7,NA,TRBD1,TGTGCCAGCAGCCCCGGACAGGGGTGGTCGTACGAGCAGTACTTC,CASSPGQGWSYEQYF
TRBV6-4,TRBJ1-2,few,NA,TGTGCCAGCAGTGACCCGTATGGCTACACCTTC,CASSDPYGYTF
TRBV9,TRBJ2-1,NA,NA,TGTGCCAGCAGCGCCAGGGCGAGCACATACAATGAGCAGTTCTTC,CASSARASTYNEQFF
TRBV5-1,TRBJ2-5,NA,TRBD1,TGCGCCAGCAGCTCTTCGACAGGGGAAGAGACCCAGTACTTC,CASSSSTGEETQYF
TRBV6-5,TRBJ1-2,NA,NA,TGTGCCAGCAGTTACACGGACAGTTCTAACTATGGCTACACCTTC,CASSYTDSSNYGYTF
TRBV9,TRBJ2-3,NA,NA,TGTGCCAGCAGCGTAGAACAGAACACAGATACGCAGTATTTT,CASSVEQNTDTQYF
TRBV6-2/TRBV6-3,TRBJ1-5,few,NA,TGTGCCAGCAGTTATCGGACAGACAATCAGCCCCAGCATTTT,CASSYRTDNQPQHF
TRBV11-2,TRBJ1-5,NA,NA,TGTGCCAGCAGCTTAGGAGACAATCAGCCCCAGCATTTT,CASSLGDNQPQHF
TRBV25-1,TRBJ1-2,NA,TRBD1,TGTGCCAGCAGTGGCGGGACAGCCTATGGCTACACCTTC,CASSGGTAYGYTF
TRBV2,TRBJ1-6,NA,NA,TGTGCCAGCAGTGAAGAGGGGTCCGGTTCACCCCTCCACTTT,CASSEEGSGSPLHF
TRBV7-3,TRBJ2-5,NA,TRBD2,TGTGCCAGCAGCAAGGGACTAGCGGGGGAGGAGACCCAGTACTTC,CASSKGLAGEETQYF
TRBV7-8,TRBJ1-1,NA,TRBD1,TGTGCCAGCAGCTTAGCAAACCCGGGACAGGGGGAAGGAACTGAAGCTTTCTTT,CASSLANPGQGEGTEAFF
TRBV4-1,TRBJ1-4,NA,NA,TGCGCCAGCAGCCTAAGACAATTCGAGGAAAAACTGTTTTTT,CASSLRQFEEKLFF
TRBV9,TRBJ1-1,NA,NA,TGTGCCAGCAGCGTAGACCCCCGAGTCAGGGTGGACACTGAAGCTTTCTTT,CASSVDPRVRVDTEAFF
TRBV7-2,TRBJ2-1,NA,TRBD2,TGTGCCAGCAGCGTCCTAGCGGGAGGTGAGGGTGAGCAGTTCTTC,CASSVLAGGEGEQFF
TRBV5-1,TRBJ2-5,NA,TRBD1,TGCGCCAGCAGCCCCGGGACAGGGGGCGGCCAAGAGACCCAGTACTTC,CASSPGTGGGQETQYF
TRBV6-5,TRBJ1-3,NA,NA,TGTGCCGCCATCATGCCCCTAGCCGGAAACACCATATATTTT,CAAIMPLAGNTIYF
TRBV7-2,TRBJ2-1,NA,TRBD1,TGTGCCAGCAGCCTTTCAGGGGGCCCCCAATACAATGAGCAGTTCTTC,CASSLSGGPQYNEQFF
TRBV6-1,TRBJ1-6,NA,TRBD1,TGTGCCAGCAGTGCAGAGACAGGGCTAAGCCCCTATAATTCACCCCTCCACTTT,CASSAETGLSPYNSPLHF
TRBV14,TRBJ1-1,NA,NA,TGTGCCAGCAGCCGGGGCCGGAACACTGAAGCTTTCTTT,CASSRGRNTEAFF